Following are 10 T cell receptor beta chains from one sample sequenced in a study of blood T cell repertoires in COVID-19. Data came from immunoSEQ multiplex PCR; TCRdb stores just in-frame clones and leaves some out. The table records roughly 150,000 clones, more than 65% of them present only once. The specimen sequenced was peripheral blood. The origin of the receptors is a woman aged 55-75 years with COVID-19, enrolled during active disease.

The V gene is TRBV5-6, the J gene TRBJ2-5; no clear D gene. Germline V gene sequence: CDR1 SGHDT, CDR2 YYEEEE. There are 15 residues in the CDR3. V lost 2 bases and J lost 2, with 13 bases in between. CDR3 amino acids: CASSFPPVGQETQYF. For the CDR3, the DNA is TGTGCCAGCAGCTTTCCGCCGGTCGGGCAAGAGACCCAGTACTTC.

This clone has more than one count but fewer than ten. V gene TRBV14 combines with J gene TRBJ1-5; 7 bases match TRBD1. With V trimmed by 1 base and J by 1 base, 10 bases remained unmatched. The germline V gene has CDR1 SGHDN and CDR2 FVKESK. The CDR3 is made up of 18 amino acids. The CDR3 is CASSQGIGTTGSNQPQHF. CDR3 bases: TGTGCCAGCAGCCAAGGGATTGGCACGACAGGGAGCAATCAGCCCCAGCATTTT.

The J gene is TRBJ2-3, the V gene TRBV7-9; 10 nucleotides line up with TRBD2. With V trimmed by 7 bases and J by 0 bases, 16 bases remained unmatched. The CDR3 is 19 amino acids. Per the germline V gene, CDR1 is SEHNR and CDR2 is FQNEAQ (reference sequence). The CDR3 bases are TGTGCCAGCAAGCCCCCGAGGGATAGCGGGGGGACAAGCACAGATACGCAGTATTTT. Protein product: CASKPPRDSGGTSTDTQYF.

The genes are TRBV10-2 and TRBJ2-1, with 8 bases identical to TRBD1. Germline lookup yields CDR1 WSHSY and CDR2 SAAADI. With 10 bases clipped from V and 1 base from J, the junction kept 6 bases outside the gene matches. There are 14 residues in the CDR3. This CDR3 is CATRQGRSYNEQFF. The CDR3 coding sequence is TGCGCCACCCGACAGGGGAGGTCCTACAATGAGCAGTTCTTC.

V is TRBV10-1 and J is TRBJ2-3; 8 nucleotides line up with TRBD2. The germline gives CDR1 WNHNN, CDR2 SYGVQD (reference sequence). The CDR3 is made up of 18 amino acids. After removal of 2 bases from V and 2 bases from J, the junction contained 12 bases not matched to a gene. CDR3 in amino acids: CASSEVTAGGGTTDTQYF. The CDR3 coding sequence is TGCGCCAGCAGTGAGGTGACGGCTGGCGGGGGGACCACAGATACGCAGTATTTT.

The rearrangement links TRBV28 to TRBJ1-2; perhaps TRBD1 as D (6 bases). The germline V gene has CDR1 MDHEN and CDR2 SYDVKM. The length of the CDR3 is 15 residues. V lost 5 bases, J lost 4 bases, and 17 bases lay in between. The CDR3 DNA is TGTGCCAGCAGTCCGACCCTAACAGGGACCTATGGCTACACCTTC. Its protein is CASSPTLTGTYGYTF.

This clone was counted many times. The chain has TRBV28 and TRBJ1-1; D uncertain. Deletions cut 3 bases from V and 0 bases from J, with 23 bases between. The length of the CDR3 is 19 residues. Germline V lookup: CDR1 MDHEN, CDR2 SYDVKM. CDR3 in DNA: TGTGCCAGCAGTTTCTCTTCCCTAGTTGACCTGAGAATGAACACTGAAGCTTTCTTT. Translation gives CASSFSSLVDLRMNTEAFF.

The chain joins TRBV19 to TRBJ2-5; 10 nucleotides line up with TRBD1. Looked up from germline, CDR1 is LNHDA and CDR2 is SQIVND (reference sequence). J lost 1 base, V lost 1 base, and 9 bases had no gene match. This CDR3 is built from 18 residues. The CDR3 sequence: CASSIGRGQGTVQETQYF. In DNA, the CDR3 is TGTGCCAGTAGTATAGGGCGGGGACAGGGGACCGTCCAAGAGACCCAGTACTTC. The whole variable domain, filled in from reference TRBV19 and TRBJ2-5, reads DGGITQSPKYLFRKEGQNVTLSCEQNLNHDAMYWYRQDPGQGLRLIYYSQIVNDFQKGDIAEGYSVSREKKESFPLTVTSAQKNPTAFYLCASSIGRGQGTVQETQYFGPGTRLLVL.

The V gene is TRBV19, the J gene TRBJ1-1, with D tentatively TRBD1 (6 bases). This CDR3 has 14 residues. V lost 2 bases and J lost 4, with 11 bases in between. Germline V gives CDR1 LNHDA, CDR2 SQIVND (reference sequence). The CDR3 DNA is TGTGCCAGTAGTATAACAGGGTTGGTCACTGAAGCTTTCTTT. The encoded protein is CASSITGLVTEAFF.

The chain combines TRBV9 with TRBJ2-3; the match to TRBD1 covers 8 bases. From germline, CDR1 is SGDLS and CDR2 YYNGEE. CDR3 size: 16 residues. The V segment lost 0 bases and the J segment 2 bases; nucleotides outside the gene matches: 5. DNA for the CDR3: TGTGCCAGCAGCGTAGCGGCAGGGGGCTTCACAGATACGCAGTATTTT. Encoded protein: CASSVAAGGFTDTQYF.